These T cell receptor beta chains were read from a single sample in a study of blood T cell repertoires in COVID-19. The protocol was immunoSEQ multiplex PCR, while the TCRdb copy is restricted to in-frame clones and leaves out a portion. This sample has roughly 150,000 clones; approximately 79% occur once, and the top ten carry around 8%. Material for sequencing was peripheral blood. The receptors come from an older woman with COVID-19, enrolled during active disease. Each CDR3 is given with its conserved first and last residue. The D gene is left open where the match is weak. The size field is filled for only some rows; it gives once, few, many or a size class.

TRBJ1-3 | - | - | TRBV7-8 | CASSLEGASGNTIYF | TGTGCCAGCAGCTTAGAAGGGGCAAGTGGAAACACCATATATTTT
TRBJ2-7 | - | - | TRBV27 | CASSFGREPGGEQYF | TGTGCCAGCAGTTTCGGACGAGAACCCGGAGGGGAGCAGTACTTC
TRBJ2-3 | - | - | TRBV9 | CASSVATIGSDTQYF | TGTGCCAGCAGCGTAGCTACTATCGGGAGTGATACGCAGTATTTT
TRBJ2-7 | TRBD1 | - | TRBV15 | CATSRDASGGWYEQYF | TGTGCCACCAGCAGAGATGCCTCAGGGGGTTGGTACGAGCAGTACTTC
TRBJ2-1 | TRBD2 | - | TRBV27 | CASSSGSYNEQFF | TGTGCCAGCAGCAGCGGGAGCTACAATGAGCAGTTCTTC
TRBJ1-2 | - | - | TRBV27 | CASSLAGTAAGGYTF | TGTGCCAGCAGTTTGGCCGGGACGGCGGCGGGGGGCTACACCTTC
TRBJ2-7 | TRBD2 | - | TRBV24-1 | CATSDSTSGRPYEQYF | TGTGCCACCAGTGACAGTACTAGCGGGAGACCCTACGAGCAGTACTTC
TRBJ2-7 | TRBD1 | few | TRBV5-1 | CASAADRVGGEQYF | TGCGCCAGCGCAGCCGACAGGGTTGGGGGCGAGCAGTACTTC
TRBJ1-5 | - | - | TRBV28 | CASSYRGGPQHF | TGTGCCAGCAGTTATCGGGGTGGGCCCCAGCATTTT
TRBJ2-7 | - | - | TRBV27 | CASSRPRTDSSYEQYF | TGTGCCAGCAGTCGACCAAGGACAGACAGCTCCTACGAGCAGTACTTC
TRBJ1-1 | - | - | TRBV10-3 | CAISGGREAFF | TGTGCCATCAGCGGGGGGCGGGAAGCTTTCTTT
TRBJ1-1 | - | - | TRBV5-1 | CASSLTGLNTEAFF | TGCGCCAGCAGCTTGACAGGGCTGAACACTGAAGCTTTCTTT
TRBJ2-2 | - | - | TRBV7-6 | CASSLVGLDTGELFF | TGTGCCAGCAGCTTAGTGGGGCTTGACACCGGGGAGCTGTTTTTT
TRBJ2-3 | - | - | TRBV19 | CASSIGGSSADTQYF | TGTGCCAGTAGTATTGGTGGGAGCAGCGCAGATACGCAGTATTTT
TRBJ2-7 | - | - | TRBV5-8 | CASNDYKDSGEQYF | TGTGCCAGCAACGATTACAAGGACTCTGGGGAGCAGTACTTC
TRBJ2-3 | - | - | TRBV10-3 | CAINSGNTDTQYF | TGTGCCATTAATTCCGGGAACACAGATACGCAGTATTTT
TRBJ1-3 | TRBD1 | - | TRBV7-9 | CASSLYRGQGKSGNTIYF | TGTGCCAGCAGCTTATACAGGGGCCAGGGGAAATCTGGAAACACCATATATTTT
TRBJ2-5 | TRBD2 | - | TRBV11-2 | CASSVGTSGDQETQYF | TGTGCCAGCAGCGTGGGGACTAGCGGGGACCAAGAGACCCAGTACTTC
TRBJ1-3 | TRBD1 | - | TRBV28 | CASLQGGSGNTIYF | TGTGCCAGCTTACAGGGGGGAAGTGGAAACACCATATATTTT
TRBJ1-3 | - | - | TRBV3-1/TRBV3-2 | CASSQDGSSGNTIYF | TGTGCCAGCAGCCAAGATGGGAGCTCTGGAAACACCATATATTTT
TRBJ1-5 | - | - | TRBV19 | CASSTRTGGPNQPQHF | TGTGCCAGTAGTACCAGGACGGGAGGGCCCAATCAGCCCCAGCATTTT
TRBJ2-2 | TRBD2 | - | TRBV27 | CAPRASGNTGELFF | TGTGCCCCTCGGGCTAGCGGGAACACCGGGGAGCTGTTTTTT
TRBJ2-3 | - | - | TRBV23-1 | CASSRGLRDTQYF | TGCGCCAGCAGTCGTGGTCTGAGGGATACGCAGTATTTT
TRBJ1-4 | - | once | TRBV15 | CATSRDRGYNEKLFF | TGTGCCACCAGCAGAGATCGCGGTTATAATGAAAAACTGTTTTTT
TRBJ2-2 | - | - | TRBV19 | CASSMAGRLPNTGELFF | TGTGCCAGTAGTATGGCAGGGCGACTCCCGAACACCGGGGAGCTGTTTTTT
TRBJ2-7 | TRBD2 | - | TRBV6-2/TRBV6-3 | CASSYGVAGAYEQYF | TGTGCCAGCAGTTACGGTGTAGCGGGAGCGTACGAGCAGTACTTC
TRBJ2-5 | - | once | TRBV5-1 | CASSLVRGAGPETQYF | TGCGCCAGCAGCTTGGTTCGGGGGGCAGGTCCAGAGACCCAGTACTTC
TRBJ2-7 | TRBD2 | - | TRBV27 | CASSSHGGSVNEQYF | TGTGCCAGCAGTTCCCACGGCGGGAGCGTCAACGAGCAGTACTTC
TRBJ1-1 | TRBD1 | - | TRBV6-2/TRBV6-3 | CASTYKSLTGREAFF | TGTGCCAGCACTTATAAGAGCCTGACAGGGCGTGAAGCTTTCTTT
TRBJ1-5 | TRBD1 | - | TRBV18 | CASSRTGGAAYGNQPQHF | TGTGCCAGCTCACGCACAGGGGGAGCGGCTTACGGCAATCAGCCCCAGCATTTT
TRBJ2-5 | - | - | TRBV24-1 | CATRGREGETQYF | TGTGCCACCAGGGGCAGGGAAGGGGAGACCCAGTACTTC
TRBJ2-1 | - | - | TRBV28 | CASSPGTRNNEQFF | TGTGCCAGCAGTCCCGGGACACGTAACAATGAGCAGTTCTTC
TRBJ1-5 | - | - | TRBV28 | CASSLDRLGNQPQHF | TGTGCCAGCAGTCTCGACAGGTTGGGCAATCAGCCCCAGCATTTT
TRBJ2-3 | - | - | TRBV11-3 | CASSRAGAGTQYF | TGTGCCAGCAGCCGAGCAGGGGCCGGTACGCAGTATTTT
TRBJ2-1 | TRBD2 | - | TRBV27 | CASSSLGLAGAYNEQFF | TGTGCCAGCAGTTCCCTCGGACTAGCGGGGGCTTACAATGAGCAGTTCTTC
TRBJ1-2 | - | - | TRBV28 | CASSLNRGANYGYTF | TGTGCCAGCAGTTTGAATCGGGGGGCGAACTATGGCTACACCTTC
TRBJ2-5 | TRBD1 | - | TRBV11-2 | CASSLDGTVETQYF | TGTGCCAGCAGCTTAGACGGGACAGTAGAGACCCAGTACTTC
TRBJ1-1 | - | - | TRBV2 | CASSPDSGDTEAFF | TGTGCCAGCAGCCCGGACAGCGGGGACACTGAAGCTTTCTTT
TRBJ2-7 | TRBD2 | - | TRBV30 | CAWSFGLAGIYEQYF | TGTGCCTGGAGTTTCGGACTAGCGGGGATCTACGAGCAGTACTTC
TRBJ1-2 | - | - | TRBV30 | CAFRGEVLRGYTF | TGTGCCTTCCGCGGGGAGGTCTTGAGGGGCTACACCTTC
TRBJ2-3 | TRBD2 | - | TRBV9 | CASSVEVAGGLTDTQYF | TGTGCCAGCAGCGTAGAAGTGGCGGGGGGACTTACAGATACGCAGTATTTT
TRBJ2-6 | - | - | TRBV19 | CANKLFPAADKQKAGANVLTF | TGTGCCAACAAACTGTTCCCGGCCGCGGACAAGCAAAAAGCTGGGGCCAACGTCCTGACTTTC
TRBJ2-1 | TRBD2 | - | TRBV6-5 | CASFPTSGDNEQFF | TGTGCCAGCTTTCCGACTAGCGGGGACAATGAGCAGTTCTTC
TRBJ1-3 | - | - | TRBV28 | CASSWTFSGNTIYF | TGTGCCAGCAGTTGGACTTTTAGTGGAAACACCATATATTTT
TRBJ1-6 | TRBD1 | - | TRBV3-1/TRBV3-2 | CASSLKQGESPLHF | TGTGCCAGCAGCCTGAAGCAGGGGGAGTCACCCCTCCACTTT
TRBJ2-7 | TRBD2 | - | TRBV11-2 | CASSSTSGRIYEQYF | TGTGCCAGCAGCTCGACTAGCGGGAGGATCTACGAGCAGTACTTC
TRBJ1-3 | - | - | TRBV6-1 | CASSEAVWGGAGNTIYF | TGTGCCAGCAGTGAAGCAGTATGGGGGGGTGCTGGAAACACCATATATTTT
TRBJ1-1 | TRBD1 | few | TRBV7-9 | CASSLGQGANHEAFF | TGTGCCAGCAGCTTGGGACAGGGGGCGAATCATGAAGCTTTCTTT
TRBJ1-1 | - | - | TRBV5-4 | CASSLEPPRRTEAFF | TGTGCCAGCAGCTTGGAGCCCCCGAGGCGCACTGAAGCTTTCTTT
TRBJ1-1 | - | - | TRBV12-2 | CASRLSNLRGGRLMNTEAFF | TGTGCAAGTCGCTTATCCAACTTAAGGGGAGGCCGACTGATGAACACTGAAGCTTTCTTT
TRBJ1-2 | - | - | TRBV7-2 | CASSLLQGGYTF | TGTGCCAGCAGCTTATTACAGGGTGGCTACACCTTC
TRBJ1-3 | TRBD1 | - | TRBV7-9 | CASSFPWGQNSGNTIYF | TGTGCCAGCAGCTTTCCCTGGGGACAGAACTCTGGAAACACCATATATTTT
TRBJ2-7 | TRBD2 | - | TRBV29-1 | CSARTSGNSYEQYF | TGCAGCGCACGGACTAGCGGGAACTCCTACGAGCAGTACTTC
TRBJ2-7 | - | - | TRBV12-3/TRBV12-4 | CASSFAGSNEQYF | TGTGCCAGCAGTTTTGCAGGGTCCAACGAGCAGTACTTC
TRBJ1-5 | - | - | TRBV28 | CASSFSKGPNQPQHF | TGTGCCAGCAGTTTCTCCAAGGGGCCGAATCAGCCCCAGCATTTT